This T cell receptor beta chain is from a study of CD8+CD57+ T cells in acquired aplastic anemia. Study-wide results and limits: It was found that nearly 30 CD8+ CDR3 sequences were shared between patients and controls. Patient and control CD8+ Simpson's diversity was not significantly different.

Patients chosen for sequencing had CD8+CD57+ cells that had expanded, as shown by flow cytometry. Profiling that covered TCR beta VDJ and CDR3 relied on genomic DNA as its template. MiXCR, run by TCRdb on the reads, gives a single entry per CDR3 protein. The sample lists about 220,000 distinct CDR3 sequences, around 43% seen once, with 6.5% to 8% in the top ten. V was shortened by 1 base and J by 0 bases, with 13 bases between the two germline ends. Germline loops: CDR1 LNHNV, CDR2 YYDKDF (reference sequence). The CDR3 sequence is 18 residues long. There are a few counts of this clonotype. Its matching antigen is unknown.

Sequencing input: sorted CD4+, CD8+, or CD8+CD57+ T cells (not recorded which) from PBMCs. This TCR derives from a human donor with aplastic anemia. The J gene is TRBJ2-6, the V gene TRBV15; D gene ambiguous. The CDR3 sequence: CATSRVGNLVSGANVLTF. The CDR3 DNA sequence: TGTGCCACCAGCAGAGTAGGGAATCTCGTCTCTGGGGCCAACGTCCTGACTTTC.